The subject of this entry is one T cell receptor (beta chain). The junction had 10 bases not matched to a gene; V was cut back by 7 bases and J by 7 bases. CDR1 and CDR2 from the germline V gene are MDHEN and SYDVKM. The length of the CDR3 is 15 residues. Assay: immunoSEQ multiplex PCR; the TCRdb copy retains only in-frame clones and omits some. Among over 70,000 clones listed, almost 95% were seen once. The data stem from a study of T cell changes during pregnancy in multiple sclerosis. This sequence joins TRBV28 and TRBJ2-2; 9 bases match TRBD2. This sequence was found in a female donor with multiple sclerosis, enrolled in a pregnancy study. The sequences come from peripheral blood, collected in the third trimester of pregnancy. CDR3 coding DNA: TGTGCCAGCACCCCCCCTAGCGGGATGATCGGGGAGCTGTTTTTT. Its protein is CASTPPSGMIGELFF.